This is a list of T cell receptor beta chains from one sample in a study of blood T cell repertoires in COVID-19. The protocol was immunoSEQ multiplex PCR, while the TCRdb copy is restricted to in-frame clones and leaves out a portion. The sample holds about 360,000 clones, 86% seen once. Sequencing was done on a sample of peripheral blood. The receptors here all came from an older woman with COVID-19, enrolled during active disease. Each CDR3 is given with its conserved first and last residue. A D gene is named only where the DNA matches it firmly. Clone size, where shown, is once, few, many, or a class for clones that have expanded.

size | J | V | length | D | DNA | CDR3
few | TRBJ1-2 | TRBV30 | 14 | TRBD1 | TGTGCCTGGAGTGTCCGACAGGGGGTGGATGGCTACACCTTC | CAWSVRQGVDGYTF
many | TRBJ2-5 | TRBV9 | 14 | TRBD2 | TGTGCCAGCAGGTCGACTAGCGGGGTCGAGACCCAGTACTTC | CASRSTSGVETQYF
- | TRBJ2-3 | TRBV4-1 | 16 | TRBD2 | TGCGCCAGCAGCCAAGAGAGGCGGGGGACCACAGATACGCAGTATTTT | CASSQERRGTTDTQYF
- | TRBJ1-1 | TRBV7-2 | 11 | - | TGTGCCAGCAGCGTCTACAGGGAAGCTTTCTTT | CASSVYREAFF
- | TRBJ1-1 | TRBV11-3 | 14 | - | TGTGCCAGCAGCTTGCAGGGATCAATGGCTGAAGCTTTCTTT | CASSLQGSMAEAFF
- | TRBJ1-5 | TRBV2 | 15 | TRBD1 | TGTGCCAGCAGTGGACGGGACAGGGTGAATCAGCCCCAGCATTTT | CASSGRDRVNQPQHF
- | TRBJ1-3 | TRBV19 | 18 | TRBD1 | TGTGCCAGTAGTATATCCCCACCGGGACAGACCACTGGAAACACCATATATTTT | CASSISPPGQTTGNTIYF
- | TRBJ2-5 | TRBV5-4 | 17 | TRBD2 | TGTGCCAGCAGCCCCTTGGGAGGGTTCGTCCGGGAAGAGACCCAGTACTTC | CASSPLGGFVREETQYF
- | TRBJ1-1 | TRBV27 | 15 | - | TGTGCCAGCAGTTTATTAGACAGCTTGAACACTGAAGCTTTCTTT | CASSLLDSLNTEAFF
few | TRBJ2-5 | TRBV20-1 | 10 | - | TGCAGTGCTAGTGGGCAGACCCAGTACTTC | CSASGQTQYF
- | TRBJ1-2 | TRBV12-3/TRBV12-4 | 11 | - | TGTGCCAGCAGTTTTGGAGCTGGCTACACCTTC | CASSFGAGYTF
- | TRBJ1-6 | TRBV7-2 | 17 | - | TGTGCCAGCAGCTTAGAAGTCAGGGTGTGGTATAATTCACCCCTCCACTTT | CASSLEVRVWYNSPLHF
- | TRBJ2-7 | TRBV9 | 13 | TRBD1 | TGTGCCAGCAGCCTAAATACAGGGGACGAGCAGTACTTC | CASSLNTGDEQYF
- | TRBJ2-7 | TRBV27 | 16 | - | TGTGCCAGCAGTTTAGAATCGGGGAAAAGCTCCTACGAGCAGTACTTC | CASSLESGKSSYEQYF
- | TRBJ2-5 | TRBV15 | 18 | - | TGTGCCACCAGCAGAGGGTTCTCGGCGGGGGCATACCAAGAGACCCAGTACTTC | CATSRGFSAGAYQETQYF
- | TRBJ1-2 | TRBV5-6 | 15 | TRBD1 | TGTGCCAGCAGCTCCGGGACAGACGCTAACTATGGCTACACCTTC | CASSSGTDANYGYTF
few | TRBJ2-1 | TRBV4-2 | 12 | - | TGTGCCAGCAGCCAAACGGGAGATGAGCAGTTCTTC | CASSQTGDEQFF
many | TRBJ1-5 | TRBV3-1/TRBV3-2 | 14 | TRBD1 | TGTGCCAGCAGCCTTGGGACAGGGAGTGGGCCCCAGCATTTT | CASSLGTGSGPQHF
- | TRBJ1-3 | TRBV6-5 | 16 | - | TGTGCCAGCAGTTACTCAAAGAGGGAGCGTGGAAACACCATATATTTT | CASSYSKRERGNTIYF
- | TRBJ2-1 | TRBV5-1 | 14 | TRBD1 | TGCGCCAGCAGCTTGGCCCCAGGGGGAAATGAGCAGTTCTTC | CASSLAPGGNEQFF
- | TRBJ1-1 | TRBV12-3/TRBV12-4 | 12 | - | TGTGCCAGCAGGGCCGGGTCCCCTGAAGCTTTCTTT | CASRAGSPEAFF
- | TRBJ1-3 | TRBV19 | 14 | TRBD1 | TGTGCCAGTAATTTCGGGACAGGTGGAAACACCATATATTTT | CASNFGTGGNTIYF
- | TRBJ1-2 | TRBV7-2 | 15 | TRBD1 | TGTGCCAGCAGCCAAAGGACAGGAGGAGGCTATGGCTACACCTTC | CASSQRTGGGYGYTF
- | TRBJ2-2 | TRBV4-1 | 15 | - | TGCGCCAGCAGCCAAGGGACAGTTAACACCGGGGAGCTGTTTTTT | CASSQGTVNTGELFF
once | TRBJ1-1 | TRBV18 | 13 | - | TGTGCCAGCTCACCATCGTACGGGACTGAAGCTTTCTTT | CASSPSYGTEAFF
- | TRBJ1-6 | TRBV13 | 17 | TRBD1 | TGTGCCAGCAGCTTAACAGGGGGCCGCGGGTATAATTCACCCCTCCACTTT | CASSLTGGRGYNSPLHF
- | TRBJ1-3 | TRBV11-2 | 15 | TRBD1 | TGTGCCAGCAGCTCTCCAGGGGGAACCGGAAACACCATATATTTT | CASSSPGGTGNTIYF
- | TRBJ1-2 | TRBV29-1 | 12 | TRBD1 | TGCAGCGGACACAGGGGGTCGGATGGCTACACCTTC | CSGHRGSDGYTF
- | TRBJ1-2 | TRBV30 | 14 | TRBD1 | TGTGCCTGGAGTCCTCGGACAGGGGGCGATGGCTACACCTTC | CAWSPRTGGDGYTF
- | TRBJ1-1 | TRBV2 | 14 | - | TGTGCCAGCAGTTCTGGGGCGGGGACGACTGAAGCTTTCTTT | CASSSGAGTTEAFF